The following is a T cell receptor (beta chain) sequence with its context. The target antigen is unknown. V was pared by 1 base and J by 8 bases, with 13 bases of the junction left unmatched. CDR3 length: 19 residues. Germline CDR1 is MNHEY and CDR2 is SMNVEV (reference sequence). TCRdb ran MiXCR on the reads and lists one entry per CDR3 protein. Counted here are 20,000 to 25,000 distinct CDR3 sequences, 40% to 55% occurring once; the ten biggest clones make up 4.8%. The sample is drawn from a study of type 1 regulatory T cells. The overall study: T-allo10 is an in vitro-generated, Tr1-enriched CD4 T cell product specific for alloantigen.

The sequence came from a human donor in good health. V is TRBV27 and J is TRBJ2-1, with 14 bases matching TRBD2. Specimen: cultured T cells, either the whole culture or a sorted T cell fraction (not recorded which). CDR3 residues: CASSLFARRLAGGSYEQFF. The CDR3 region has the DNA TGTGCCAGCAGTTTATTCGCGCGTCGACTAGCGGGGGGGAGTTATGAGCAGTTCTTC.